What follows are 27 T cell receptor beta chains derived from one specimen sequenced in a study of early T cells in non-severe SARS-CoV-2 infection (dated by TCRdb to the early 2020s). Library construction relied on 5' RACE. The listed sequencing device is NextSeq 500. TCRdb passed the public sequencing reads through fastp at Q25 and MiXCR, retaining productive beta sequences. One record per CDR3 amino acid sequence lists the most common genes and DNA. This sample comprises tens of thousands of distinct CDR3 sequences, about 14% of them detected only once. Roughly 3% of the sample goes to the ten largest clones. The sample was whole blood. Receptors originate from an adult who was a healthcare worker with PCR-confirmed SARS-CoV-2 infection or an uninfected control (not recorded which).

This clonotype was seen repeatedly, ten times or more. The V and J genes are TRBV7-6 and TRBJ1-5; D not certain. V lost 3 bases, J lost 0 bases, and 9 bases lay in between. Germline loops: CDR1 SGHVS, CDR2 FNYEAQ. The CDR3 extends over 15 amino acids. CDR3 bases: TGTGCCAGCAGCTTGATGGCGGATAGCAATCAGCCCCAGCATTTT. It encodes CASSLMADSNQPQHF.

The rearrangement joins TRBV6-5 to TRBJ1-6, with TRBD1 matching 7 bases. The germline V gene has CDR1 MNHEY and CDR2 SVGAGI. V lost 2 bases to trimming and J lost 7 bases; unmatched junction nucleotides: 2. The CDR3 contains 14 residues. The CDR3 DNA is TGTGCCAGCAGTTACGTCAGGGGGAATTCACCCCTCCACTTT. It translates to CASSYVRGNSPLHF.

This clonotype was counted at least ten times. The chain recombines TRBV18 with TRBJ2-3; D is unresolved. The CDR3 is 15 amino acids. Per germline, CDR1 KGHSH and CDR2 LQKENI. Between the trimmed V and J ends, which lost 3 bases and 2 bases, there was a span of 12 bases. CDR3 protein: CASSPGRAITDTQYF. CDR3 DNA: TGTGCCAGCTCACCGGGAAGAGCGATCACAGATACGCAGTATTTT.

Concerning this clonotype: At one of its ends the junction is not consistent with the germline gene, which may arise from a read error. The chain recombines TRBV7-8 with TRBJ2-3, with D unresolved. The CDR3 consists of 15 residues. The germline CDR1 and CDR2 sequences are SGHVS and FQNEAQ. Here the CDR3 reads CASSRERGSTDRQYF. The CDR3 DNA sequence: TGTGCCAGCAGCCGCGAGCGAGGAAGCACAGATAGGCAGTATTTT.

This clonotype was seen ten or more times. Its ends do not fully match the called genes, so a read error is possible. The chain combines TRBV4-1 with TRBJ2-5; D gene unclear. The CDR3 is made up of 15 amino acids. Germline V lookup: CDR1 MGHRA, CDR2 YSYEKL. The CDR3 region has the DNA TGCGCCAGCAGCCCCTCGCGGACCTACCAAGTGACCCAGTACTTC. It is translated as CASSPSRTYQVTQYF.

This chain connects TRBV10-3 to TRBJ2-7, with a possible D match to TRBD1 (6 bases). The CDR3 loop spans 16 amino acids. V lost 2 bases, J lost 4 bases, and 18 bases lay in between. The V gene's germline CDR1 is ENHRY and CDR2 SYGVKD. CDR3 loop: CAISETVTTGQYEQYF. The CDR3 nucleotides read TGTGCCATCAGTGAGACGGTAACAACAGGGCAGTACGAGCAGTACTTC.

This clonotype was recorded at least ten times. The rearrangement joins TRBV6-5 to TRBJ2-7, with TRBD2 matching over 13 bases. The CDR3 contains 16 residues. The germline CDR1 and CDR2 sequences are MNHEY and SVGAGI. With 2 bases clipped from V and 6 bases from J, the junction kept 7 bases outside the gene matches. The CDR3 sequence: CASSYGLAGAPSEQYF. Written as DNA, the CDR3 is TGTGCCAGCAGTTACGGACTAGCGGGGGCCCCCAGCGAGCAGTACTTC.

This clonotype has a handful of counts. The chain has TRBV2 and TRBJ2-2; TRBD2 might be the D (6 bases). Germline CDR1 and CDR2: SNHLY and FYNNEI. V dropped 8 bases and J dropped 10 bases, with 20 bases sitting between them. The CDR3 totals 14 residues. CDR3 protein: CASATYWPREELFF. The CDR3 region has the DNA TGTGCCAGCGCTACCTATTGGCCGCGGGAGGAGCTGTTTTTT.

This clonotype was seen many times. V gene TRBV12-3 or TRBV12-4 combines with J gene TRBJ2-2, with 8 bases that match TRBD1. V shed 5 bases and J 8 bases; nucleotides not matched to a gene: 7. The CDR3 is 14 residues long. The CDR3 protein is CASSPLDRVGELFF. The DNA for the CDR3 is TGTGCCAGCAGTCCGCTGGACAGGGTGGGGGAGCTGTTTTTT.

The chain employs TRBV7-9 and TRBJ2-1; D may correspond to TRBD1 or TRBD2 (5 bases each). Germline V CDR1 and CDR2: SEHNR, FQNEAQ (reference sequence). Trimming stripped 1 base from V and 8 bases from J, with 6 bases between. This CDR3 comprises 12 residues. The CDR3 region has the DNA TGTGCCAGCAGCTTAGTGGGGGATGAGCAGTTCTTC. Its translation is CASSLVGDEQFF.

This clonotype was counted ten times or more. This CDR3 reads CASRTAHSGNTIYF. The CDR3 nucleotides read TGTGCCAGCAGGACAGCCCACTCTGGAAACACCATATATTTT. The gene calls are TRBV28 and TRBJ1-3; a weak D match, TRBD1 (5 bases). Germline CDR1 and CDR2: MDHEN and SYDVKM. This CDR3 region has 14 residues. V lost 6 bases to trimming and J lost 0 bases, with 9 bases between them.

This chain connects TRBV29-1 to TRBJ1-1; tentative D call: TRBD1 (5 bases). The ends were cut back, 6 bases at V and 10 bases at J, with 15 bases in the middle. Germline values: CDR1 SQVTM, CDR2 ANQGSEA. The CDR3 loop spans 11 amino acids. The CDR3 nucleotides read TGCAGCGTGGCAGAAGGGGCGGGAGCTTTCTTT. The encoded protein is CSVAEGAGAFF.

The chain couples TRBV6-1 to TRBJ1-2; TRBD1 might be the D (5 bases). Germline lookup yields CDR1 MNHNS and CDR2 SASEGT. There are 15 residues in the CDR3. V dropped 2 bases and J dropped 6 bases, with 16 bases sitting between them. The CDR3 DNA is TGTGCCAGCAGTGAACTGACAGTCGCGGTCAATGGCTACACCTTC. Translated: CASSELTVAVNGYTF.

This clonotype was counted at least ten times. The rearrangement uses TRBV7-9 and TRBJ1-5, with a tentative D call TRBD1 (5 bases). CDR1 SEHNR and CDR2 FQNEAQ come from the germline V gene (reference sequence). Trimming took off 1 base at V and 5 bases at J, with 12 bases between the two ends. The CDR3 is made up of 15 amino acids. The DNA for the CDR3 is TGTGCCAGCAGCTTAGGGGACGCAAACCATCAGCCCCAGCATTTT. This gives the protein CASSLGDANHQPQHF.

In its sample, this clonotype was seen many times. This chain joins TRBV7-2 and TRBJ2-3, with unresolved D. The V gene lost 3 bases and the J gene lost 1 base, with 2 bases spanning the gap. The CDR3 runs to 12 residues. Germline V gives CDR1 SGHTA, CDR2 FQGNSA. The DNA for the CDR3 is TGTGCCAGCAGCTTCGGCACAGATACGCAGTATTTT. Encoded protein: CASSFGTDTQYF.

The V call is TRBV9, the J call TRBJ1-3; D gene ambiguous. Germline V gene lookup returns CDR1 SGDLS and CDR2 YYNGEE. Trimming shortened V by 6 bases and J by 0 bases, and 10 bases separated the two germline ends. This CDR3 spans 14 amino acids. The CDR3 DNA is TGTGCCAGCACCCGGACTACCTCTGGAAACACCATATATTTT. Its protein product is CASTRTTSGNTIYF. Variable domain in full (rest from reference TRBV9 and TRBJ1-3): DSGVTQTPKHLITATGQRVTLRCSPRSGDLSVYWYQQSLDQGLQFLIQYYNGEERAKGNILERFSAQQFPDLHSELNLSSLELGDSALYFCASTRTTSGNTIYFGEGSWLTVV.

Comment on this clonotype: One end of the junction fails to match germline, which may point to a read error. The chain is built from TRBV7-8 and TRBJ2-1; possible D gene TRBD2, 6 bases. Germline V gives CDR1 SGHVS, CDR2 FQNEAQ. This CDR3 has 17 residues. The CDR3 loop is CASSPRRAGSSCNEQFF. CDR3 nucleotide sequence: TGTGCCAGCAGCCCGAGGCGAGCGGGTAGCTCCTGCAATGAGCAGTTCTTC.

V and J are TRBV5-1 and TRBJ2-2; TRBD1 matches 7 bases. The germline V gene has CDR1 SGHRS and CDR2 YFSETQ. CDR3 length equals 14 residues. The trim removed 3 bases at V and 2 bases at J, leaving 1 base unmatched. The CDR3 DNA reads as TGCGCCAGCAGCTGGGACAGTAACACCGGGGAGCTGTTTTTT. Protein: CASSWDSNTGELFF. The variable domain in full, completed from reference TRBV5-1 and TRBJ2-2, reads KAGVTQTPRYLIKTRGQQVTLSCSPISGHRSVSWYQQTPGQGLQFLFEYFSETQRNKGNFPGRFSGRQFSNSRSEMNVSTLELGDSALYLCASSWDSNTGELFFGEGSRLTVL.

This clonotype was seen repeatedly, ten times or more. The CDR3 DNA is TGTGCCAGCAGCACTACTTACGAGCAGTACTTC. The encoded protein is CASSTTYEQYF. This sequence joins TRBV11-3 and TRBJ2-7, with D unresolved. CDR1 is SGHNT, CDR2 YENEEA, per germline. The V end lost 5 bases, the J end lost 4 bases, and 6 bases lay between the germline ends. CDR3 length equals 11 residues.

There are a few counts of this clonotype. This sequence joins TRBV6-5 and TRBJ1-3; a possible D gene is TRBD1 (5 bases). The CDR3 contains 17 residues. Germline values: CDR1 MNHEY, CDR2 SVGAGI. The V gene lost 0 bases and the J gene lost 0 bases, with 12 bases spanning the gap. The CDR3 protein is CASSYSKAGGSGNTIYF. The CDR3 DNA reads TGTGCCAGCAGTTACTCGAAAGCTGGGGGCTCTGGAAACACCATATATTTT.

This chain links TRBV5-1 with TRBJ2-1; 9 bases line up with TRBD2. This CDR3 has 16 amino acids. Trimming removed 7 bases from V and 5 bases from J; junction bases left unmatched: 13. Germline loops: CDR1 SGHRS, CDR2 YFSETQ. CDR3 DNA sequence: TGCGCCAGCCGTCCAGGATTAGCGGGAGAGAACAATGAGCAGTTCTTC. Translated, it gives CASRPGLAGENNEQFF.

The chain joins TRBV29-1 to TRBJ2-2, with 8 nucleotides matching TRBD1. CDR3 size: 12 residues. The V gene's germline CDR1 is SQVTM and CDR2 ANQGSEA. V shed 5 bases, J shed 6 bases, and the junction held 2 bases outside the gene matches. The CDR3 DNA reads as TGCAGCGTTACGACAGGGGCCGGGGAGCTGTTTTTT. This gives the protein CSVTTGAGELFF.

This chain links TRBV4-1 with TRBJ2-1; a weak D match, TRBD1 (5 bases). Per germline, CDR1 MGHRA and CDR2 YSYEKL. Trimming shortened V by 3 bases and J by 0 bases, and 12 bases separated the two germline ends. The CDR3 is 16 residues long. Written as DNA, the CDR3 is TGCGCCAGCAGCCAGGGGCCCGCGAGCTCCTACAATGAGCAGTTCTTC. It encodes CASSQGPASSYNEQFF.

This sequence joins TRBV12-3 or TRBV12-4 and TRBJ2-2; no firm D call. The CDR3 runs to 14 residues. Trimming removed 6 bases at V and 2 bases at J, with 10 bases between. CDR3 coding DNA: TGTGCCAGCAGCTACCTCTTAAACACCGGGGAGCTGTTTTTT. It encodes CASSYLLNTGELFF.

This clonotype has at least ten counts. In DNA, the CDR3 is TGTGCCAGCAGCCAAGCAAGTGGGGGGCAAGAGACCCAGTACTTC. Protein sequence: CASSQASGGQETQYF. This chain connects TRBV3-1 to TRBJ2-5; D may be TRBD2 (6 bases). The CDR3 extends over 15 amino acids. Trimming took 1 base from V and 2 from J, leaving 11 bases between them. Germline V gives CDR1 LGHDT, CDR2 YNNKEL (reference sequence).

This clonotype has just a few counts. The gene calls are TRBV20-1 and TRBJ1-1; 8 positions match TRBD1. V dropped 3 bases and J dropped 0; count of bases not matched to a gene: 9. Germline V gene data show CDR1 as DFQATT and CDR2 as SNEGSKA (reference sequence). This CDR3 has 16 amino acids. The CDR3 DNA is TGCAGTGCTAGTTCCGGACAGGGTTTGTTGAACACTGAAGCTTTCTTT. Translation: CSASSGQGLLNTEAFF.

This clonotype was observed a few times. The chain recombines TRBV2 with TRBJ2-5; D is undetermined. The CDR3 sequence is 14 residues long. The V and J ends lost 1 base and 4 bases respectively, with 10 bases between them. Germline V gives CDR1 SNHLY, CDR2 FYNNEI. The CDR3 sequence: CASSEGQVVETQYF. The DNA of the CDR3 is TGTGCCAGCAGTGAAGGGCAGGTGGTAGAGACCCAGTACTTC. The full variable domain, in which reference TRBV2 and TRBJ2-5 provide the parts outside the CDR3, is EPEVTQTPSHQVTQMGQEVILRCVPISNHLYFYWYRQILGQKVEFLVSFYNNEISEKSEIFDDQFSVERPDGSNFTLKIRSTKLEDSAMYFCASSEGQVVETQYFGPGTRLLVL.